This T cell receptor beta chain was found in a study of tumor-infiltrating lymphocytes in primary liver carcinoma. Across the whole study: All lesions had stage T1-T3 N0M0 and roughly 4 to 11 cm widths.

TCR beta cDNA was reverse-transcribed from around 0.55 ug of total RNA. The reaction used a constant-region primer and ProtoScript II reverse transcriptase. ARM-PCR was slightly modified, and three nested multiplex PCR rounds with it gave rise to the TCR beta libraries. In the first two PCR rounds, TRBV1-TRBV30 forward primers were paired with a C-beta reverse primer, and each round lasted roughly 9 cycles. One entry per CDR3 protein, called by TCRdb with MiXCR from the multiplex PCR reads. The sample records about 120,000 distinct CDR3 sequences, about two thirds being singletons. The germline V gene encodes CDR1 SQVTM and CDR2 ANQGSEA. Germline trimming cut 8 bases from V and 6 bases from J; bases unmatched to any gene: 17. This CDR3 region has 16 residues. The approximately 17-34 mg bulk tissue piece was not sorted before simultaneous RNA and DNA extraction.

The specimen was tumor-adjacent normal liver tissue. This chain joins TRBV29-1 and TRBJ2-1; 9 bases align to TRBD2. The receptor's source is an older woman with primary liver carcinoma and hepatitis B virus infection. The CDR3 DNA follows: TGCAGCATAGTTAAGCTAGCGGGAACATCGGTCAATGAGCAGTTCTTC. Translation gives CSIVKLAGTSVNEQFF.